The sample holds a few counts of the clone carrying this TCR beta chain. Its specificity is not known. This sample was taken from a study of vaccination and CD4 T cells after COVID-19. Study-wide results and limits: Looking at convalescent patients, 304 of their 307 vaccine-specific clones were spike mono-reactive.

The assay that was used to sequence DNA from cultured CD4+ T cells was the Oncomine TCR Beta short-read assay. TCRdb re-derived calls from the PCR reads in MiXCR, one entry per CDR3 protein. Among 6,500 to 10,000 distinct CDR3 sequences listed, about 57% were seen once. Treatment: approximately nine-day PBMC culture with coronavirus spike peptide pools or control peptides (ViraFEST assay). The sample here was cultured CD4+ T cells from blood, taken after SARS-CoV-2 vaccination. The sequence was collected from a human donor with COVID-19.

The CDR3 is CASSPSAGSNQPQHF. The CDR3 coding sequence is TGTGCCAGCAGTCCGTCCGCAGGGAGCAATCAGCCCCAGCATTTT. This chain uses TRBV27 with TRBJ1-5, with TRBD1 as a possible D gene (5 bases). This CDR3 has 15 amino acids. V shed 5 bases and J shed 1 base, with 12 bases lying between them. CDR1 is MNHEY and CDR2 is SMNVEV in the germline V gene (reference sequence).